The sequence of this TCR beta chain was determined in a study of Ad26.COV2.S vaccination and SARS-CoV-2 variants. TCRdb's copy holds only in-frame clones and misses some; the assay was immunoSEQ multiplex PCR. The table shows approximately 350,000 clones, with around 86% occurring only once. Germline loops: CDR1 LNHDA, CDR2 SQIVND (reference sequence). The length of the CDR3 is 14 residues. V lost 7 bases and J 8 bases, leaving 17 bases between the germline ends. Regarding treatment: 15 to 20 received Ad26.COV2.S at low or high dose, single or two shots; roughly five received placebo; per-sample allocation not given. Sampling occurred on day 63 after the first vaccine or placebo injection.

This receptor was taken from a person aged 18-60 years who received the Ad26.COV2.S COVID-19 vaccine or a placebo. The chain joins TRBV19 to TRBJ1-4; unclear D gene. Sample: peripheral blood, taken in a trial of Ad26.COV2.S vaccine versus placebo. This CDR3 reads CASTAGRTPEKLFF. The CDR3 nucleotides read TGTGCCAGTACCGCCGGGAGGACCCCCGAAAAACTGTTTTTT. Full variable domain (missing parts from reference TRBV19 and TRBJ1-4): DGGITQSPKYLFRKEGQNVTLSCEQNLNHDAMYWYRQDPGQGLRLIYYSQIVNDFQKGDIAEGYSVSREKKESFPLTVTSAQKNPTAFYLCASTAGRTPEKLFFGSGTQLSVL.